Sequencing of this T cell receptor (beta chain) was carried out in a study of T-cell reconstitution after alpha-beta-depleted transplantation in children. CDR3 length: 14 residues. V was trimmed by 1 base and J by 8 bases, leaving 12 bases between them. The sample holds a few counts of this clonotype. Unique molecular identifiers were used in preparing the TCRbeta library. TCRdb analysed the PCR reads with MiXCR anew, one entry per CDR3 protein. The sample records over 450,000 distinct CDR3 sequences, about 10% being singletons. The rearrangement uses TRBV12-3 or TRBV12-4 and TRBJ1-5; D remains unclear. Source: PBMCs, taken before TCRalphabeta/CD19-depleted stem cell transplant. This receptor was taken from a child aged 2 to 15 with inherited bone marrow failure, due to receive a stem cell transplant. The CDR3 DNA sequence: TGTGCCAGCAGTTTAGTTTCGGACGTCAAGCCCCAGCATTTT. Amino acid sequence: CASSLVSDVKPQHF.